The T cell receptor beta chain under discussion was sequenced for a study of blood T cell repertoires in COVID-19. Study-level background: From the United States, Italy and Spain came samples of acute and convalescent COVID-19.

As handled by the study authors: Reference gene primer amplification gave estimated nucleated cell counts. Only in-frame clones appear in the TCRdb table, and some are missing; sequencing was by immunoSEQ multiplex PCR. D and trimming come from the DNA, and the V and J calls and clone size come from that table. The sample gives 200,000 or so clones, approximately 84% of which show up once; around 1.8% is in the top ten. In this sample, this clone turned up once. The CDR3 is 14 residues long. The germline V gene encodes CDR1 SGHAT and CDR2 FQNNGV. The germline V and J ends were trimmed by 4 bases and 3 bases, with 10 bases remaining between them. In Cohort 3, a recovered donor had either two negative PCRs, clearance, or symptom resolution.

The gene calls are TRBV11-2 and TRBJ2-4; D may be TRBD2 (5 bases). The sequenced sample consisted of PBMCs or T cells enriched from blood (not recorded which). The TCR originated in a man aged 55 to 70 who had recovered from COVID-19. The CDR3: CASSSAGGKNIQYF. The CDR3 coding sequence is TGTGCCAGCAGCTCAGCCGGAGGCAAAAACATTCAGTACTTC. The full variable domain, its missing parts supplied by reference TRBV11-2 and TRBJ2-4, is EAGVAQSPRYKIIEKRQSVAFWCNPISGHATLYWYQQILGQGPKLLIQFQNNGVVDDSQLPKDRFSAERLKGVDSTLKIQPAKLEDSAVYLCASSSAGGKNIQYFGAGTRLSVL.